These 27 T cell receptor beta chains came from one sample sequenced in a study. Each CDR3 protein is one row after TCRdb ran MiXCR on the RT-PCR reads. Here the sample spans hundreds of thousands of distinct CDR3 sequences, 13% to 15% being singletons. Input material: memory CD4+ T cells from blood. The receptors stem from a female donor in good health, serving as a healthy control.

This clonotype was observed a handful of times. This CDR3 reads CASRLPWGSGNTIYF. The CDR3 coding sequence is TGTGCCAGCAGATTACCTTGGGGGTCTGGAAACACCATATATTTT. V and J are TRBV7-2 and TRBJ1-3, with TRBD1 as a possible D gene (5 bases). The CDR3 runs 15 residues. CDR1 and CDR2 from the germline V gene are SGHTA and FQGNSA. Trimming removed 6 bases at V and 1 base at J, with 13 bases between.

This clonotype turned up a few times. The chain is built from TRBV20-1 and TRBJ2-4; unclear D gene. Germline loops: CDR1 DFQATT, CDR2 SNEGSKA (reference sequence). V lost 3 bases to trimming and J lost 0 bases, with 9 bases between them. The CDR3 is 14 amino acids. The CDR3 sequence: CSARPEVAKNIQYF. CDR3 nucleotide sequence: TGCAGTGCTAGGCCTGAAGTAGCCAAAAACATTCAGTACTTC.

This clonotype was recorded many times. This chain links TRBV5-1 with TRBJ2-2, with TRBD1 as a possible D gene (5 bases). V was cut by 0 bases and J by 4 bases, with 10 bases left in between. The CDR3 consists of 15 residues. CDR1 is SGHRS and CDR2 is YFSETQ in the germline V gene. The CDR3 DNA reads TGCGCCAGCAGCTTGGAATCAGGGTCCACCGGGGAGCTGTTTTTT. Protein: CASSLESGSTGELFF.

There are a few counts of this clonotype. The chain employs TRBV7-9 and TRBJ2-3; the match to TRBD2 covers 11 bases. The CDR3 loop spans 17 amino acids. The germline V gene encodes CDR1 SEHNR and CDR2 FQNEAQ (reference sequence). V lost 5 bases, J lost 6 bases, and 13 bases stayed unmatched. CDR3 protein: CASSLGLAGGRSDTQYF. The CDR3 coding sequence is TGTGCCAGCAGCCTGGGGCTAGCGGGGGGTAGATCCGATACGCAGTATTTT.

There are a few counts of this clonotype. The chain links TRBV4-3 to TRBJ1-6; D gene unclear. CDR1 LGHNA and CDR2 YSLEER come from the germline V gene. The V gene lost 1 base and the J gene lost 9 bases, with 4 bases spanning the gap. The CDR3 extends over 12 amino acids. In DNA, the CDR3 is TGCGCCAGCAGCCAAGGCTTTTCACCCCTCCACTTT. Translating it yields CASSQGFSPLHF.

This clonotype has just a few counts. The chain is built from TRBV20-1 and TRBJ2-5, with D uncertain. The CDR3 extends over 12 amino acids. V was pared by 4 bases and J by 4 bases, with 10 bases between. In germline, CDR1 is DFQATT, CDR2 SNEGSKA (reference sequence). DNA for the CDR3: TGCAGTGCTACGGACGTCGGAGAGACCCAGTACTTC. It specifies CSATDVGETQYF.

This clonotype appeared a few times. The J gene is TRBJ2-1, the V gene TRBV4-2; 8 positions match TRBD2. This CDR3 region has 18 residues. V lost 3 bases, J lost 8 bases, and 18 bases stayed unmatched. Germline loops: CDR1 LGHNA, CDR2 YNFKEQ. This chain's CDR3 is CASSQLLLPGLEIHEQFF. In DNA, the CDR3 is TGTGCCAGCAGCCAGCTTCTCTTACCGGGACTAGAGATCCATGAGCAGTTCTTC.

J is TRBJ2-1 and V is TRBV9; D possibly corresponds to TRBD1 (6 bases). The CDR3 runs to 18 residues. Germline values: CDR1 SGDLS, CDR2 YYNGEE. V lost 5 bases and J lost 6, with 27 bases in between. Written as DNA, the CDR3 is TGTGCCAGCAGTCCAGGGAAGATAAGGGGGATGGCTATCAATGAGCAGTTCTTC. This gives the protein CASSPGKIRGMAINEQFF.

This sequence joins TRBV5-6 and TRBJ2-7; 7 nucleotides match TRBD2. Germline-derived CDR1 and CDR2 are SGHDT and YYEEEE. With V trimmed by 5 bases and J by 5 bases, 13 bases remained unmatched. This CDR3 comprises 15 residues. For the CDR3, the DNA is TGTGCCAGCAGACGGGGAGGGTCGGGATCCCACGAGCAGTACTTC. Protein product: CASRRGGSGSHEQYF.

The V gene is TRBV7-2, the J gene TRBJ1-1, with D possibly TRBD1 on 5 matching bases. The V end was cut by 7 bases, the J end by 1 base, with 10 bases between. CDR1 and CDR2 from the germline V gene are SGHTA and FQGNSA. This CDR3 spans 13 amino acids. Here the CDR3 DNA reads TGTGCCAGCAACCGACAGAGGAACACTGAAGCTTTCTTT. It encodes CASNRQRNTEAFF.

V is TRBV5-6 and J is TRBJ2-3; TRBD2 aligns across 8 bases. The J segment lost 1 base and the V segment lost 1 base, leaving 2 bases of the junction unmatched. Germline CDR1 SGHDT, CDR2 YYEEEE. This CDR3 has 15 amino acids. The CDR3 sequence is CASSLRRGGTDTQYF. Written as DNA, the CDR3 is TGTGCCAGCAGCTTGCGGCGGGGGGGCACAGATACGCAGTATTTT.

This clonotype has a count of ten or more. The chain is built from TRBV7-9 and TRBJ2-1; 12 nucleotides agree with TRBD2. Germline assignment: CDR1 SEHNR and CDR2 FQNEAQ (reference sequence). This CDR3 is 17 amino acids long. The V gene end was trimmed by 5 bases and the J gene end by 4 bases; junction bases not matched to a gene: 9. CDR3 in DNA: TGTGCCAGCAGCCCGCCGGGACTAGCGGGCGCTTACAATGAGCAGTTCTTC. Translation gives CASSPPGLAGAYNEQFF.

This clonotype was detected only a few times. The chain is built from TRBV20-1 and TRBJ2-5; 8 bases map to TRBD1. Looked up from germline, CDR1 is DFQATT and CDR2 is SNEGSKA (reference sequence). The CDR3 spans 14 residues. The trim removed 2 bases at V and 4 bases at J, leaving 6 bases unmatched. This CDR3 reads CSARSDRVLETQYF. The CDR3 nucleotides are TGCAGTGCTAGATCGGACAGGGTGCTAGAGACCCAGTACTTC.

This clonotype was seen a handful of times. The chain couples TRBV6-1 to TRBJ2-5; tentative D call: TRBD2 (6 bases). Germline V CDR1 and CDR2: MNHNS, SASEGT. The CDR3 loop spans 16 amino acids. The V end lost 3 bases, the J end lost 1 base, and 15 bases lay between the germline ends. CDR3 nucleotide sequence: TGTGCCAGCAGTGACACTAGCCGGAGGGTCCAAGAGACCCAGTACTTC. The encoded protein is CASSDTSRRVQETQYF.

This clonotype has more than one count but fewer than ten. CDR3 region: CASSPSSTEMYF. The DNA of the CDR3 is TGTGCCAGCTCACCAAGTAGTACGGAAATGTACTTC. The chain is built from TRBV18 and TRBJ2-7; D remains unclear. This CDR3 has 12 amino acids. Germline-derived CDR1 and CDR2 are KGHSH and LQKENI. Trimming stripped 2 bases from V and 12 bases from J, with 14 bases between.

The rearrangement uses TRBV7-2 and TRBJ1-5; unclear D gene. With 2 bases removed from V and 7 bases from J, the gap between germline ends came to 9 bases. The CDR3 covers 13 residues. The V gene's germline CDR1 is SGHTA and CDR2 FQGNSA. This CDR3 reads CASSLIVWQPQHF. CDR3 DNA: TGTGCCAGCAGCTTAATCGTTTGGCAGCCCCAGCATTTT. The whole variable domain, filled in from reference TRBV7-2 and TRBJ1-5, reads GAGVSQSPSNKVTEKGKDVELRCDPISGHTALYWYRQSLGQGLEFLIYFQGNSAPDKSGLPSDRFSAERTGGSVSTLTIQRTQQEDSAVYLCASSLIVWQPQHFGDGTRLSIL.

The rearrangement links TRBV9 to TRBJ2-2; D might be TRBD1 or TRBD2, each matching 5 bases. Germline CDR1 reads SGDLS; CDR2 reads YYNGEE. V was shortened by 4 bases and J by 1 base, with 11 bases between the two germline ends. The CDR3 has 15 amino acids. In DNA, the CDR3 is TGTGCCAGCAGCTCTAGAGGGGTGAACACCGGGGAGCTGTTTTTT. Translation: CASSSRGVNTGELFF.

This clonotype has only a few counts. The rearrangement uses TRBV7-2 and TRBJ2-3; TRBD2 might be the D (6 bases). The length of the CDR3 is 13 residues. CDR1 and CDR2 (germline): SGHTA, FQGNSA. The V end was cut by 4 bases, the J end by 4 bases, with 9 bases between. The CDR3 DNA sequence: TGTGCCAGCAGCTGGGGACTCTCAGATACGCAGTATTTT. Amino acid sequence: CASSWGLSDTQYF.

This chain joins TRBV9 and TRBJ1-3; D call uncertain. Trimming left V 3 bases short and J 7 bases short, with 8 bases between. The CDR3 runs 12 residues. CDR1 is SGDLS and CDR2 is YYNGEE in the germline V gene. This CDR3 reads CASSGPMNTIYF. The CDR3 DNA reads as TGTGCCAGCAGCGGACCGATGAACACCATATATTTT.

This clonotype was counted at least ten times. This rearrangement joins TRBV5-6 to TRBJ2-5; no definite D call. The CDR3 sequence is 15 residues long. Germline values: CDR1 SGHDT, CDR2 YYEEEE. With 0 bases removed from V and 2 bases from J, the gap between germline ends came to 11 bases. The CDR3 coding sequence is TGTGCCAGCAGCTTGGTAGTGCGTCCACAAGAGACCCAGTACTTC. Translating it yields CASSLVVRPQETQYF.

This clonotype has ten or more counts. The CDR3: CASSFGQGNYNSPLHF. The DNA for the CDR3 is TGTGCCAGCAGCTTTGGGCAGGGGAACTATAATTCACCCCTCCACTTT. This rearrangement joins TRBV7-9 to TRBJ1-6; weak D call: TRBD1 (6 bases). V lost 3 bases and J 3 bases, leaving 12 bases between the germline ends. Per germline, CDR1 SEHNR and CDR2 FQNEAQ (reference sequence). CDR3 length: 16 amino acids.

This clonotype was seen a few times. The V and J genes are TRBV18 and TRBJ1-2; no clear D gene. V was trimmed by 2 bases and J by 1 base, leaving 11 bases between them. Germline assignment: CDR1 KGHSH and CDR2 LQKENI. The length of the CDR3 is 15 residues. The CDR3 DNA reads TGTGCCAGCTCACCATCGGCTCCTGGTAACTATGGCTACACCTTC. It is translated as CASSPSAPGNYGYTF.

The V call is TRBV19, the J call TRBJ2-7, with D perhaps matching TRBD1 or TRBD2 (7 bases each). There are 15 residues in the CDR3. The germline CDR1 and CDR2 sequences are LNHDA and SQIVND (reference sequence). V shed 2 bases and J shed 1 base, with 12 bases lying between them. The CDR3 DNA reads TGTGCCAGTAGTATAAGCGGGACAGCGTCCTACGAGCAGTACTTC. Translation: CASSISGTASYEQYF.

This clonotype has more than one count but fewer than ten. This chain links TRBV7-2 with TRBJ1-5; 8 bases fit TRBD1. The germline CDR1 and CDR2 sequences are SGHTA and FQGNSA. J gave up 2 bases and V 5 bases, and 17 bases lay outside the gene matches. CDR3 size: 19 residues. The DNA for the CDR3 is TGTGCCAGCAGCCGCCTTCCGGCAGGGGGCTCCGGGGGCAATCAGCCCCAGCATTTT. It yields the protein CASSRLPAGGSGGNQPQHF.

The table lists this clonotype with many counts. This sequence joins TRBV5-6 and TRBJ2-4, with D possibly matching TRBD1 (6 bases). CDR1 and CDR2 (germline): SGHDT, YYEEEE. The V end lost 1 base, the J end lost 8 bases, and 13 bases lay between the germline ends. The CDR3 has 14 amino acids. This CDR3 is CASSLRAGAYIQYF. The CDR3 bases are TGTGCCAGCAGCTTGAGGGCAGGGGCGTACATTCAGTACTTC. The full variable domain, with the rest looked up from reference TRBV5-6 and TRBJ2-4, is DAGVTQSPTHLIKTRGQQVTLRCSPKSGHDTVSWYQQALGQGPQFIFQYYEEEERQRGNFPDRFSGHQFPNYSSELNVNALLLGDSALYLCASSLRAGAYIQYFGAGTRLSVL.

This chain links TRBV11-2 with TRBJ2-5; 7 bases line up with TRBD1. There are 15 residues in the CDR3. The V and J ends lost 4 bases and 4 bases, in that order; junction bases with no gene match: 9. Germline V gene sequence: CDR1 SGHAT, CDR2 FQNNGV. The CDR3 reads CASSSQTGRGETQYF. The CDR3 bases are TGTGCCAGCAGCTCCCAGACAGGGCGAGGAGAGACCCAGTACTTC.

This clonotype was seen many times. The gene calls are TRBV20-1 and TRBJ2-5; 8 bases map to TRBD1. CDR1 and CDR2 from the germline V gene are DFQATT and SNEGSKA (reference sequence). Trimming removed 0 bases from V and 2 bases from J; junction bases left unmatched: 5. The CDR3 is made up of 15 amino acids. This chain's CDR3 is CSARDADRGQETQYF. The DNA for the CDR3 is TGCAGTGCTAGAGATGCCGACAGGGGTCAAGAGACCCAGTACTTC.